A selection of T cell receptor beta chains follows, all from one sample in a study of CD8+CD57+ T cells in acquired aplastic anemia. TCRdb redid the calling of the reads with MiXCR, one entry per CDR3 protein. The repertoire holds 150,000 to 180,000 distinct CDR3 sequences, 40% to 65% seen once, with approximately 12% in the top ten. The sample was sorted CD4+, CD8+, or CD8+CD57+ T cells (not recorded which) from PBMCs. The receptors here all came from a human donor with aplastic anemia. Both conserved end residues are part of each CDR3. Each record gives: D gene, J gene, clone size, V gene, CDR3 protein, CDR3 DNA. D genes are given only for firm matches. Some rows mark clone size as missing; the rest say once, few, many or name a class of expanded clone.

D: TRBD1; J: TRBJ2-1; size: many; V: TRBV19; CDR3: CASSTSYRGWYNEQFF; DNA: TGTGCCAGTAGTACCTCTTACAGGGGATGGTACAATGAGCAGTTCTTC
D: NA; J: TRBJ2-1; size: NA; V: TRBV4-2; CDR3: CASSQFRVAEQLF; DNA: TGTGCCAGCAGCCAATTTCGCGTTGCTGAGCAGCTCTTC
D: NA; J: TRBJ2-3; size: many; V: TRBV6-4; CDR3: CASSDRDSDTQYF; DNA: TGTGCCAGCAGTGACCGAGACTCCGATACGCAGTATTTT
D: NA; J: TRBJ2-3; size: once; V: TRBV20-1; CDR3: CSASLTVSGGWTDTQYF; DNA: TGCAGTGCTAGCCTAACCGTGTCCGGGGGTTGGACAGATACGCAGTATTTT
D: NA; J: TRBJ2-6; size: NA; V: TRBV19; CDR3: CASSRSWGRANVLTF; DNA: TGTGCCAGTAGTAGGTCCTGGGGACGGGCCAACGTCCTGACTTTC
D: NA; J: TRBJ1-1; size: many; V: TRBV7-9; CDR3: CASSLALGLPNTEAFF; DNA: TGTGCCAGCAGCTTAGCGCTAGGACTTCCGAACACTGAAGCTTTCTTT
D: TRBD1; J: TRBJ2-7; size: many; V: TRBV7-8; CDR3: CASSPGQGASPRSYEQYF; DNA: TGTGCCAGCAGCCCGGGACAGGGGGCGAGTCCGCGGTCCTACGAGCAGTACTTC
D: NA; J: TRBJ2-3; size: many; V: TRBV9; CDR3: CASSAERQVIFTDTQYF; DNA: TGTGCCAGCAGCGCCGAAAGACAGGTTATCTTCACAGATACGCAGTATTTT
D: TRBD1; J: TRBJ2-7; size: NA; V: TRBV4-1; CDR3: CASSQARTGLYEQYF; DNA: TGCGCCAGCAGCCAAGCCCGGACAGGCCTCTACGAGCAGTACTTC
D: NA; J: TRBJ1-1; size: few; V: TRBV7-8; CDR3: CARWGGGRTEAFF; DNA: TGTGCCCGCTGGGGGGGGGGTCGGACTGAAGCTTTCTTT
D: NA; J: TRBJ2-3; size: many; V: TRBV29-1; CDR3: CSVYPRDTQYF; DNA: TGCAGCGTTTACCCCAGAGATACGCAGTATTTT
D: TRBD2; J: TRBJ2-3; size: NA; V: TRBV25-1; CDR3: CASSVGSGGPDTQYF; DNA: TGTGCCAGCAGTGTCGGAAGCGGGGGCCCAGATACGCAGTATTTT
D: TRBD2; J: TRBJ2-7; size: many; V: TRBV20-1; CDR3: CSAETSGSYEQYF; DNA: TGCAGTGCCGAGACTAGCGGGAGCTACGAGCAGTACTTC
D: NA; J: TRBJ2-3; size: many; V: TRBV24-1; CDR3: CATSEQGQGDTQYF; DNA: TGTGCCACCAGTGAGCAGGGTCAAGGAGATACGCAGTATTTT
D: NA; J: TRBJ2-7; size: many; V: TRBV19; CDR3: CASSWVFGADEQYF; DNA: TGTGCCAGTAGTTGGGTTTTCGGGGCGGACGAGCAGTACTTC
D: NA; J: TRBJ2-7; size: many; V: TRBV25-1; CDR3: CATKGYEQYF; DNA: TGTGCCACCAAGGGCTACGAGCAGTACTTC
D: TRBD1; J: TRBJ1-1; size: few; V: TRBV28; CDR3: CASSLPGQLNTEAFF; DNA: TGTGCCAGCAGTTTACCGGGACAGCTGAACACTGAAGCTTTCTTT
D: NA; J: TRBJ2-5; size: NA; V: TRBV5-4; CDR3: CASSLVYKEETQYF; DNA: TGTGCCAGCAGCTTGGTCTATAAGGAGGAGACCCAGTACTTC